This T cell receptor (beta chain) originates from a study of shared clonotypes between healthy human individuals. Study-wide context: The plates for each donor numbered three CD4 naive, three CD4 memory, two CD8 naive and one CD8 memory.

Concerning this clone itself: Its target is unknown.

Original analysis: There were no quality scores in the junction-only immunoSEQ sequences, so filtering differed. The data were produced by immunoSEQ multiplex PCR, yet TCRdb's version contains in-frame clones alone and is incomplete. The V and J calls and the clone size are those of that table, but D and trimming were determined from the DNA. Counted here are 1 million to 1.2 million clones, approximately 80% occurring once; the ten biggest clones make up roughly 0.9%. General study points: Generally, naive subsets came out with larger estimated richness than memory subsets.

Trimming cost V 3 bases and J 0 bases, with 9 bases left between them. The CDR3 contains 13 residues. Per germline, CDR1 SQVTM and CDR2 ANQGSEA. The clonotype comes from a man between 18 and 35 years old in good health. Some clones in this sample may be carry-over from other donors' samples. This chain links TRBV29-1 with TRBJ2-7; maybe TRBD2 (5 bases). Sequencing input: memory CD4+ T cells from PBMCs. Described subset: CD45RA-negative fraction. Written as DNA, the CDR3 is TGCAGCGTTGAGATAGGGAGCTCCTACGAGCAGTACTTC. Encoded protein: CSVEIGSSYEQYF.